This TCR beta chain was documented in a study of beta chain features in type 1 diabetes. This clone occurred a few times. Its antigen is unknown. All of the isolated RNA was reverse transcribed, so expressed TCRB transcripts were sequenced. Sequencing was performed with immunoSEQ multiplex PCR; in TCRdb, only in-frame clones are kept and a portion is missing. In the table there are 200,000 to 300,000 clones, less than 35% of which are singletons. Germline CDR1 and CDR2: SGHTA and FQGNSA. Trimming left V 4 bases short and J 9 bases short, with 13 bases between. The CDR3 spans 14 residues. Study-wide results and caveats: Shorter TCRB CDR3s, moderately but significantly so, marked every one of the four CD4+ subsets in Type 1 diabetes patients. There was a possibility that cDNA sequencing over-represented cells with high TCR expression. PCR, the amplification step, might favor shorter templates, equally in patients and controls. VDJ junctions sequenced from type 1 diabetes patients showed fewer insertions and more deletions.

Specimen: central memory CD4+ T cells from blood. The chain combines TRBV7-2 with TRBJ1-6; no firm D call. This sequence originates from a man younger than 45 in good health. The CDR3, as DNA: TGTGCCAGCAGCTCGGAGGGCCGATTTTCACCCCTCCACTTT. Protein: CASSSEGRFSPLHF.